The sequence of this TCR beta chain was determined in a study of cytomegalovirus exposure and HLA in healthy donors. Study as a whole: The same platform was used for the 95 to 150 validation repertoires and the roughly 670 first-cohort repertoires, a later analysis reported. Study conclusions and caveats: Accounts indicate the classifier identified cytomegalovirus status with strong specificity and sensitivity. Overall, roughly 150 TCR beta chains were annotated as cytomegalovirus-associated.

Only in-frame clones appear in the TCRdb table, and some are missing; sequencing was by immunoSEQ multiplex PCR. The table has about 170,000 clones, about 87% seen once. Separate from the approximately 700-subject first cohort was the roughly 120-subject validation cohort, to which the donors belonged. Note on this clone: What it binds is not known.

The source of this sequence is a woman younger than 45 in good health and CMV-seronegative. Material for sequencing was PBMCs.

The CDR3 nucleotides are TGTGCCAGCAGCTTAGGGAACAGGGTCGACGAGCAGTACTTC. As protein: CASSLGNRVDEQYF. V is TRBV7-6 and J is TRBJ2-7, with D maybe TRBD1 (6 bases). V lost 1 base to trimming and J lost 5 bases, with 12 bases between them. The CDR3 is made up of 14 amino acids. Germline V CDR1 and CDR2: SGHVS, FNYEAQ.